The 32 T cell receptor beta chains presented below share a single source sample, sequenced in a study of cytomegalovirus exposure and HLA in healthy donors. In the PCR, 60 Vbeta and 13 Jbeta primers were used. Sequenced by immunoSEQ multiplex PCR; TCRdb stores in-frame clones only, minus some. This table holds roughly 170,000 clones, about four fifths found once. The sequenced sample was PBMCs. The source of these receptors is a man aged 30-40 years in good health and CMV-seronegative.

This clone was observed a single time. The J gene is TRBJ2-7, the V gene TRBV5-1; unclear D gene. The CDR3 spans 13 residues. CDR1 is SGHRS and CDR2 is YFSETQ in the germline V gene. The germline V and J ends were trimmed by 5 bases and 6 bases, with 15 bases remaining between them. The CDR3 DNA sequence: TGCGCCAGCAGATCCGGTGATCTAGGCGAGCAGTACTTC. Its protein product is CASRSGDLGEQYF.

This chain joins TRBV27 and TRBJ2-7, with D tentatively TRBD2 (6 bases). Germline V gives CDR1 MNHEY, CDR2 SMNVEV (reference sequence). The CDR3 is 14 amino acids. V dropped 3 bases and J dropped 4 bases, with 13 bases sitting between them. The CDR3 sequence is CASSLVQAGYEQYF. In DNA form, the CDR3 reads TGTGCCAGCAGTTTGGTCCAGGCGGGGTACGAGCAGTACTTC.

The chain couples TRBV5-1 to TRBJ2-5; D gene ambiguous. V dropped 1 base and J dropped 1 base, with 8 bases sitting between them. The CDR3 loop spans 14 amino acids. The germline CDR1 and CDR2 sequences are SGHRS and YFSETQ. The CDR3 protein is CASSLNAVQETQYF. CDR3 sequence (DNA): TGCGCCAGCAGCTTGAATGCGGTCCAAGAGACCCAGTACTTC.

This chain connects TRBV10-3 to TRBJ2-7; D possibly corresponds to TRBD1 (5 bases). Trimming took 0 bases from V and 7 from J, leaving 13 bases between them. The CDR3 covers 14 residues. The germline V gene encodes CDR1 ENHRY and CDR2 SYGVKD. DNA of the CDR3: TGTGCCATCAGTGAGTCGATCGACAGCCCGGAGCAGTACTTC. Translation: CAISESIDSPEQYF.

This chain links TRBV5-4 with TRBJ2-1; TRBD2 matches at 8 bases. The germline V gene has CDR1 SGHNT and CDR2 YYREEE (reference sequence). The ends lost 0 bases at V and 4 bases at J; junction bases unmatched: 9. The CDR3 has 17 amino acids. Written as DNA, the CDR3 is TGTGCCAGCAGCTTGGACGGGGCGGGAGGAGGGTACAATGAGCAGTTCTTC. Protein: CASSLDGAGGGYNEQFF.

The chain couples TRBV6-1 to TRBJ2-2, with 8 bases lining up with TRBD2. The V gene's germline CDR1 is MNHNS and CDR2 SASEGT. CDR3 size: 15 residues. The V and J ends lost 4 bases and 5 bases, in that order; junction bases with no gene match: 6. CDR3 sequence reads: CASSAPAGVTGELFF. DNA for the CDR3: TGTGCCAGCAGTGCCCCAGCGGGGGTGACCGGGGAGCTGTTTTTT.

The chain recombines TRBV10-1 with TRBJ1-3; TRBD1 is a possible D gene (5 bases). The CDR3 loop spans 20 amino acids. CDR1 is WNHNN, CDR2 SYGVQD, per germline (reference sequence). The V end was cut by 3 bases, the J end by 4 bases, with 28 bases between. CDR3 protein: CASSDLPTRVPSPSGNTIYF. DNA of the CDR3: TGCGCCAGCAGTGACCTACCGACCAGGGTACCTTCACCTTCGGGAAACACCATATATTTT.

The V gene is TRBV19, the J gene TRBJ1-1, with a weak D call TRBD1 (6 bases). Germline CDR1 reads LNHDA; CDR2 reads SQIVND (reference sequence). The CDR3 contains 15 residues. V shed 5 bases and J shed 1 base, with 14 bases lying between them. CDR3 nucleotides: TGTGCCAGTAGTCTCTTAGGACAGTCGAACACTGAAGCTTTCTTT. Protein sequence: CASSLLGQSNTEAFF.

The chain uses TRBV5-6 and TRBJ1-4; D not resolved. The CDR3 runs to 15 residues. Germline V gene lookup returns CDR1 SGHDT and CDR2 YYEEEE. V was trimmed by 0 bases and J by 0 bases, leaving 6 bases between them. The CDR3 sequence: CASSLGHSTNEKLFF. CDR3 in DNA: TGTGCCAGCAGCTTGGGACATTCAACTAATGAAAAACTGTTTTTT.

The chain has TRBV7-6 and TRBJ1-2; D uncertain. V was cut by 5 bases and J by 4 bases, with 17 bases left in between. Per the germline V gene, CDR1 is SGHVS and CDR2 is FNYEAQ. The CDR3 consists of 15 residues. This CDR3 reads CASSIGPTAGYGYTF. The DNA of the CDR3 is TGTGCCAGCAGCATAGGACCGACCGCAGGCTATGGCTACACCTTC.

The CDR3: CASSLRTALAKNIQYF. The CDR3 DNA follows: TGTGCCAGCAGCTTGCGAACAGCTCTAGCCAAAAACATTCAGTACTTC. This chain uses TRBV5-6 with TRBJ2-4; D is undetermined. The V end was cut by 1 base, the J end by 0 bases, with 11 bases between. Per the germline V gene, CDR1 is SGHDT and CDR2 is YYEEEE. The CDR3 is made up of 16 amino acids.

This chain joins TRBV19 and TRBJ1-2, with 9 bases identical to TRBD1. J was trimmed by 6 bases and V by 3 bases; bases with no gene match: 8. Germline-derived CDR1 and CDR2 are LNHDA and SQIVND (reference sequence). This CDR3 spans 15 amino acids. The DNA of the CDR3 is TGTGCCAGTAGTATGGGGTTCGGGACAGGGAATGGCTACACCTTC. Protein product: CASSMGFGTGNGYTF.

The CDR3 reads CASSPIAGALSYEQYF. The CDR3 coding sequence is TGCGCCAGCAGCCCCATAGCGGGAGCCTTGTCCTACGAGCAGTACTTC. The chain joins TRBV4-3 to TRBJ2-7; 9 nucleotides agree with TRBD2. The CDR3 contains 16 residues. Germline V CDR1 and CDR2: LGHNA, YSLEER. J lost 1 base, V lost 4 bases, and 8 bases had no gene match.

This chain joins TRBV6-6 and TRBJ2-3, with TRBD2 matching 11 bases. This CDR3 comprises 15 residues. V lost 4 bases and J lost 3; bases outside the gene matches: 3. Germline values: CDR1 MNHNY, CDR2 SVGAGI (reference sequence). DNA for the CDR3: TGTGCCAGCAGTTTAACTAGCGGGAGTACAGATACGCAGTATTTT. It specifies CASSLTSGSTDTQYF.

This clone was counted once. The genes are TRBV5-1 and TRBJ2-1; 8 bases are a match to TRBD1. Per germline, CDR1 SGHRS and CDR2 YFSETQ. This CDR3 is built from 14 residues. J lost 4 bases, V lost 1 base, and 1 base had no gene match. In DNA form, the CDR3 reads TGCGCCAGCAGCTTGCAGGGGGCTTACAATGAGCAGTTCTTC. Its translation: CASSLQGAYNEQFF. The entire variable domain, with the rest obtained from reference TRBV5-1 and TRBJ2-1, is as follows: KAGVTQTPRYLIKTRGQQVTLSCSPISGHRSVSWYQQTPGQGLQFLFEYFSETQRNKGNFPGRFSGRQFSNSRSEMNVSTLELGDSALYLCASSLQGAYNEQFFGPGTRLTVL.

The chain carries TRBV4-1 and TRBJ1-6; D gene ambiguous. Trimming took 0 bases from V and 8 from J, leaving 8 bases between them. Per the germline V gene, CDR1 is MGHRA and CDR2 is YSYEKL. The CDR3 consists of 14 residues. The CDR3 DNA is TGCGCCAGCAGCCAAGATCAGTACCATTCACCCCTCCACTTT. It translates to CASSQDQYHSPLHF.

The V and J genes are TRBV11-2 and TRBJ1-1; D call uncertain. Trimming removed 1 base from V and 2 bases from J, with 8 bases in between. The CDR3 covers 14 residues. Germline values: CDR1 SGHAT, CDR2 FQNNGV. CDR3 protein: CASSLGWTNTEAFF. In DNA, the CDR3 is TGTGCCAGCAGCTTAGGCTGGACTAACACTGAAGCTTTCTTT.

The V and J genes are TRBV7-9 and TRBJ1-1; D is possibly TRBD1 (5 bases). CDR1 is SEHNR, CDR2 FQNEAQ, per germline (reference sequence). The CDR3 has 14 residues. V was trimmed by 1 base and J by 4 bases, leaving 10 bases between them. Here the CDR3 reads CASSLGQGPTEAFF. DNA of the CDR3: TGTGCCAGCAGCTTAGGCCAGGGTCCCACTGAAGCTTTCTTT.

The chain has TRBV5-4 and TRBJ1-6; D gene ambiguous. This CDR3 contains 16 residues. The germline V and J ends were trimmed by 0 bases and 0 bases, with 7 bases remaining between them. The germline gives CDR1 SGHNT, CDR2 YYREEE (reference sequence). CDR3 nucleotides: TGTGCCAGCAGCTTGGTTGGGAGCTCCTATAATTCACCCCTCCACTTT. It translates to CASSLVGSSYNSPLHF.

This clone was observed a single time. This chain connects TRBV10-1 to TRBJ1-5, with D hard to call. The CDR3 covers 12 residues. The V end was cut by 3 bases, the J end by 5 bases, with 5 bases between. The germline gives CDR1 WNHNN, CDR2 SYGVQD (reference sequence). The CDR3 region has the DNA TGCGCCAGCAGTGATACGGATCAGCCCCAGCATTTT. Its protein is CASSDTDQPQHF.

V gene TRBV28 combines with J gene TRBJ2-7, with 7 bases fitting TRBD2. CDR3 length: 16 amino acids. V was pared by 6 bases and J by 3 bases, with 14 bases of the junction left unmatched. The germline V gene has CDR1 MDHEN and CDR2 SYDVKM. The CDR3 nucleotides are TGTGCCAGCAGCCACCCGGGGGGAGGGCCATTCTACGAGCAGTACTTC. Protein product: CASSHPGGGPFYEQYF.

The sample holds one count of this clone. The rearrangement links TRBV1 to TRBJ2-5; TRBD1, the D gene given by the table, was not confirmed from the DNA. TRBV1 is assigned pseudogene status. The CDR3 totals 12 residues. CDR3 sequence reads: CTSSHRVETQYF. As DNA, the CDR3 is TGCACCAGCAGCCACAGGGTAGAGACCCAGTACTTC.

V usage is TRBV18 and J usage is TRBJ2-5, with 9 bases identical to TRBD2. The V gene end was trimmed by 1 base and the J gene end by 2 bases; junction bases not matched to a gene: 2. The CDR3 contains 15 residues. The V gene's germline CDR1 is KGHSH and CDR2 LQKENI. CDR3 residues: CASSPRGRGQETQYF. The CDR3, as DNA: TGTGCCAGCTCACCACGCGGGAGGGGGCAAGAGACCCAGTACTTC.

This clone was seen a single time. V is TRBV19 and J is TRBJ2-7; 7 nucleotides agree with TRBD2. CDR3 length: 15 residues. Germline V gene data show CDR1 as LNHDA and CDR2 as SQIVND (reference sequence). J was trimmed by 2 bases and V by 7 bases; bases with no gene match: 11. The CDR3 protein is CASKAASGSAYEQYF. CDR3 bases: TGTGCCAGTAAAGCCGCTAGCGGTTCTGCCTACGAGCAGTACTTC.

This clone was observed once. The rearrangement uses TRBV27 and TRBJ2-3, with TRBD2 matching over 12 bases. Trimming at V came to 3 bases and at J to 0 bases, leaving 4 bases not matched to a gene. The CDR3 contains 17 residues. CDR1 and CDR2 (germline): MNHEY, SMNVEV (reference sequence). The CDR3 loop reads CASSLASGGGSTDTQYF. The CDR3 DNA is TGTGCCAGCAGTTTGGCTAGCGGGGGGGGTAGCACAGATACGCAGTATTTT.

The rearrangement uses TRBV30 and TRBJ2-1, with D perhaps matching TRBD1 (6 bases). The V end lost 0 bases, the J end lost 7 bases, and 13 bases lay between the germline ends. The CDR3 covers 14 residues. Germline lookup yields CDR1 GTSNPN and CDR2 SVGIG (reference sequence). The CDR3: CAWSVFRGTNEQFF. As DNA, the CDR3 is TGTGCCTGGAGTGTATTCAGAGGGACAAATGAGCAGTTCTTC. The complete variable domain, with remaining parts taken from reference TRBV30 and TRBJ2-1, reads SQTIHQWPATLVQPVGSPLSLECTVEGTSNPNLYWYRQAAGRGLQLLFYSVGIGQISSEVPQNLSASRPQDRQFILSSKKLLLSDSGFYLCAWSVFRGTNEQFFGPGTRLTVL.

The chain joins TRBV5-4 to TRBJ2-1; 8 bases are a match to TRBD1. V was pared by 2 bases and J by 4 bases, with 5 bases of the junction left unmatched. CDR1 is SGHNT, CDR2 YYREEE, per germline (reference sequence). This CDR3 region has 15 residues. CDR3 coding DNA: TGTGCCAGCAGCTTACAGACAGGGGATTACAATGAGCAGTTCTTC. This codes for CASSLQTGDYNEQFF. Combining the CDR3 with reference TRBV5-4 and TRBJ2-1 gives the whole variable domain ETGVTQSPTHLIKTRGQQVTLRCSSQSGHNTVSWYQQALGQGPQFIFQYYREEENGRGNFPPRFSGLQFPNYSSELNVNALELDDSALYLCASSLQTGDYNEQFFGPGTRLTVL.

The chain joins TRBV19 to TRBJ1-1, with no clear D. CDR3 length equals 13 residues. The germline V gene has CDR1 LNHDA and CDR2 SQIVND (reference sequence). Trimming left V 3 bases short and J 6 bases short, with 11 bases between. CDR3 in amino acids: CASSMSPQSEAFF. The CDR3 DNA reads as TGTGCCAGTAGTATGTCCCCCCAATCTGAAGCTTTCTTT. The variable domain in full, with the rest retrieved from reference TRBV19 and TRBJ1-1, is DGGITQSPKYLFRKEGQNVTLSCEQNLNHDAMYWYRQDPGQGLRLIYYSQIVNDFQKGDIAEGYSVSREKKESFPLTVTSAQKNPTAFYLCASSMSPQSEAFFGQGTRLTVV.

The J gene is TRBJ2-7, the V gene TRBV4-2, with 7 bases identical to TRBD2. The CDR3 runs to 16 residues. The germline V gene has CDR1 LGHNA and CDR2 YNFKEQ. With 0 bases clipped from V and 3 bases from J, the junction kept 8 bases outside the gene matches. The CDR3 sequence is CASSQDFGGRLYEQYF. The CDR3 bases are TGTGCCAGCAGCCAAGATTTTGGCGGGAGACTCTACGAGCAGTACTTC.

The chain couples TRBV27 to TRBJ2-1, with 9 nucleotides matching TRBD2. After removal of 3 bases from V and 7 bases from J, the junction contained 13 bases not matched to a gene. Germline assignment: CDR1 MNHEY and CDR2 SMNVEV (reference sequence). This CDR3 comprises 17 residues. Here the CDR3 reads CASSFLGGGGRGNEQFF. The DNA of the CDR3 is TGTGCCAGCAGTTTTTTAGGCGGGGGGGGCAGGGGGAATGAGCAGTTCTTC.

The chain links TRBV6-5 to TRBJ2-7, with TRBD1 as a possible D gene (6 bases). V was shortened by 10 bases and J by 3 bases, with 13 bases between the two germline ends. The V gene's germline CDR1 is MNHEY and CDR2 SVGAGI. This CDR3 region has 12 residues. CDR3 DNA: TGTGCCAACAATTCCAGGGGCTACGAGCAGTACTTC. This sequence encodes CANNSRGYEQYF.

The chain links TRBV6-5 to TRBJ2-5; D is possibly TRBD2 (7 bases). The CDR3 is made up of 14 amino acids. V was clipped by 5 bases and J by 5 bases, with 15 bases between them. Germline lookup yields CDR1 MNHEY and CDR2 SVGAGI. This CDR3 is CASSEGGFSETQYF. CDR3 DNA sequence: TGTGCCAGCAGTGAGGGGGGGTTTAGCGAGACCCAGTACTTC.